Listed below are T cell receptor beta chains from one sample, sequenced in a study of identical twins. TCRdb used MiXCR to reprocess the 5' RACE reads, holding one entry per CDR3 protein. The data show some 330,000 distinct CDR3 sequences, 7% to 9.5% seen once. The sample taken for sequencing was naive T cells sorted from blood. All receptors come from a woman in her fifties or sixties in good health. Both conserved end residues are part of each CDR3. D genes are given only for firm matches. Rows give clone size only sometimes, using once, few, many, or a class for an expanded clone.

J: TRBJ2-1; V: TRBV25-1; D: -; size: -; CDR3: CASSKLGSSYNEQFF; DNA: TGTGCCAGCAGTAAACTAGGGAGCTCCTACAATGAGCAGTTCTTC
J: TRBJ1-4; V: TRBV3-1; D: -; size: many; CDR3: CASSPPWTDRNEKLFF; DNA: TGTGCCAGCAGCCCTCCCTGGACGGATCGAAATGAAAAACTGTTTTTT
J: TRBJ2-3; V: TRBV15; D: TRBD2; size: few; CDR3: CATSSETSGRLDTQYF; DNA: TGTGCCACCAGCAGTGAGACTAGCGGGAGGTTAGATACGCAGTATTTT
J: TRBJ2-6; V: TRBV12-3/TRBV12-4; D: TRBD1; size: -; CDR3: CASSDRGSLSGANVLTF; DNA: TGTGCCAGCAGTGACAGGGGGTCCCTCTCTGGGGCCAACGTCCTGACTTTC
J: TRBJ1-5; V: TRBV12-3/TRBV12-4; D: -; size: -; CDR3: CASSRARQGNQPQHF; DNA: TGTGCCAGCAGTCGGGCGAGGCAGGGCAATCAGCCCCAGCATTTT
J: TRBJ1-2; V: TRBV5-6; D: -; size: -; CDR3: CASSRAVPTNYGYTF; DNA: TGTGCCAGCAGCCGGGCGGTCCCTACCAACTATGGCTACACCTTC
J: TRBJ2-1; V: TRBV7-9; D: -; size: -; CDR3: CASSPRFQGRESNEQFF; DNA: TGTGCCAGCAGCCCTCGCTTCCAGGGGCGAGAGAGCAATGAGCAGTTCTTC
J: TRBJ2-1; V: TRBV3-1; D: TRBD1; size: many; CDR3: CASSQGQGGYPRFF; DNA: TGTGCCAGCAGCCAAGGCCAAGGGGGCTACCCTCGGTTCTTC
J: TRBJ2-7; V: TRBV5-1; D: TRBD2; size: few; CDR3: CASSLDPTSGRVHEQYF; DNA: TGCGCCAGCAGCTTGGACCCAACTAGCGGGAGGGTACACGAGCAGTACTTC
J: TRBJ2-7; V: TRBV24-1; D: -; size: many; CDR3: CATSGGGYEQYF; DNA: TGTGCCACCAGTGGTGGAGGTTACGAGCAGTACTTC
J: TRBJ2-1; V: TRBV2; D: TRBD2; size: few; CDR3: CALQCMGRETLDEQFF; DNA: TGTGCTCTTCAGTGTATGGGGCGGGAGACCCTGGATGAGCAGTTCTTC
J: TRBJ2-2; V: TRBV9; D: -; size: few; CDR3: CASSVAAYEGNTGELFF; DNA: TGTGCCAGCAGCGTAGCAGCGTACGAAGGGAACACCGGGGAGCTGTTTTTT
J: TRBJ1-6; V: TRBV30; D: -; size: -; CDR3: CARGRDDSPLHF; DNA: TGTGCTCGGGGCAGGGATGATTCACCCCTCCACTTT
J: TRBJ2-5; V: TRBV10-3; D: TRBD2; size: -; CDR3: CAISDFTGGPRETQYF; DNA: TGTGCCATCAGCGACTTTACGGGAGGGCCGAGAGAGACCCAGTACTTC
J: TRBJ1-6; V: TRBV5-1; D: -; size: -; CDR3: CASSPDSDSPLHF; DNA: TGCGCCAGCAGCCCCGACAGCGATTCACCCCTCCACTTT
J: TRBJ2-1; V: TRBV5-1; D: TRBD1; size: few; CDR3: CASSPGTGLNNEQFF; DNA: TGCGCCAGCAGCCCAGGGACAGGGTTAAACAATGAGCAGTTCTTC
J: TRBJ2-7; V: TRBV29-1; D: -; size: many; CDR3: CSVEDRITGGSYEQYF; DNA: TGCAGCGTTGAAGATAGGATAACAGGTGGTTCCTACGAGCAGTACTTC
J: TRBJ2-4; V: TRBV12-3/TRBV12-4; D: TRBD2; size: -; CDR3: CASSFVGLAGGMNIQYF; DNA: TGTGCCAGCAGTTTCGTGGGACTAGCGGGAGGAATGAACATTCAGTACTTC
J: TRBJ1-3; V: TRBV20-1; D: -; size: many; CDR3: CSARSRGLSGNTIYF; DNA: TGCAGTGCTAGAAGCAGGGGCCTCTCTGGAAACACCATATATTTT
J: TRBJ2-7; V: TRBV5-1; D: TRBD1; size: -; CDR3: CASSRDSGSYEQYF; DNA: TGCGCCAGCAGCCGGGACAGTGGATCCTACGAGCAGTACTTC
J: TRBJ2-5; V: TRBV4-1; D: -; size: -; CDR3: CASSQVGQGVMETQYF; DNA: TGCGCCAGCAGCCAAGTGGGCCAGGGCGTTATGGAGACCCAGTACTTC
J: TRBJ2-1; V: TRBV5-1; D: TRBD2; size: few; CDR3: CASSLWGLAVTAPPYNEQFF; DNA: TGCGCCAGCAGCTTGTGGGGACTAGCGGTTACGGCTCCACCCTACAATGAGCAGTTCTTC
J: TRBJ2-1; V: TRBV12-3/TRBV12-4; D: -; size: few; CDR3: CASSLDSPTGGSYNEQFF; DNA: TGTGCCAGCAGTTTAGACAGCCCCACGGGTGGGTCCTACAATGAGCAGTTCTTC
J: TRBJ2-3; V: TRBV2; D: -; size: many; CDR3: CASSVSGTGRRPDTQYF; DNA: TGTGCCAGCAGTGTTTCGGGAACGGGTCGGCGGCCAGATACGCAGTATTTT
J: TRBJ2-1; V: TRBV6-2/TRBV6-3; D: TRBD2; size: many; CDR3: CASSYFGTTYNEQFF; DNA: TGTGCCAGCAGTTACTTCGGGACTACCTACAATGAGCAGTTCTTC
J: TRBJ2-1; V: TRBV2; D: -; size: -; CDR3: CASTRESYNEQFF; DNA: TGTGCCAGCACCCGGGAGTCCTACAATGAGCAGTTCTTC
J: TRBJ2-7; V: TRBV20-1; D: TRBD2; size: many; CDR3: CSAVSGITEQYF; DNA: TGCAGTGCCGTTAGCGGGATTACCGAGCAGTACTTC
J: TRBJ1-1; V: TRBV29-1; D: -; size: few; CDR3: CSVEAAMNTEAFF; DNA: TGCAGCGTTGAAGCGGCGATGAACACTGAAGCTTTCTTT
J: TRBJ1-4; V: TRBV9; D: -; size: few; CDR3: CASSLGTAAGYEKLFF; DNA: TGTGCCAGCAGCCTAGGGACCGCTGCAGGTTATGAAAAACTGTTTTTT
J: TRBJ2-7; V: TRBV7-6; D: TRBD2; size: few; CDR3: CASSKRSGAGEPYEQYF; DNA: TGTGCCAGCAGCAAAAGGTCGGGAGCGGGAGAGCCCTACGAGCAGTACTTC
J: TRBJ2-4; V: TRBV20-1; D: -; size: -; CDR3: CSVPTGNIQYF; DNA: TGCAGTGTCCCGACAGGAAACATTCAGTACTTC
J: TRBJ2-7; V: TRBV7-8; D: TRBD1; size: few; CDR3: CASSLKGTVEFEQYF; DNA: TGTGCCAGCAGCTTAAAGGGGACAGTAGAGTTCGAGCAGTACTTC
J: TRBJ1-4; V: TRBV5-1; D: TRBD1; size: -; CDR3: CATRTGGGSEKLFF; DNA: TGCGCCACCAGGACAGGGGGCGGGAGTGAAAAACTGTTTTTT
J: TRBJ2-3; V: TRBV9; D: TRBD2; size: -; CDR3: CASSVLAGGPADTQYF; DNA: TGTGCCAGCAGCGTACTCGCGGGAGGGCCGGCAGATACGCAGTATTTT
J: TRBJ2-1; V: TRBV5-1; D: -; size: -; CDR3: CASSWGGDEQFF; DNA: TGCGCCAGCAGCTGGGGCGGGGATGAGCAGTTCTTC
J: TRBJ2-1; V: TRBV13; D: TRBD1; size: -; CDR3: CASSLRTGTYNEQFF; DNA: TGTGCCAGCAGCTTAAGGACAGGGACCTACAATGAGCAGTTCTTC
J: TRBJ2-5; V: TRBV28; D: -; size: -; CDR3: CASSSTGRETQYF; DNA: TGTGCCAGCAGCTCCACAGGGCGGGAGACCCAGTACTTC
J: TRBJ2-1; V: TRBV7-8; D: -; size: few; CDR3: CASSLGPDSSEQFF; DNA: TGTGCCAGCAGCTTAGGTCCGGACTCATCTGAGCAGTTCTTC
J: TRBJ2-1; V: TRBV4-1; D: -; size: many; CDR3: CASSPPSGDFYNEQFF; DNA: TGCGCCAGCAGCCCCCCCTCGGGAGACTTTTACAATGAGCAGTTCTTC
J: TRBJ1-4; V: TRBV12-3/TRBV12-4; D: -; size: many; CDR3: CASSFQEKLFF; DNA: TGTGCCAGCAGTTTTCAAGAAAAACTGTTTTTT
J: TRBJ2-7; V: TRBV2; D: TRBD2; size: -; CDR3: CVSSERSGSSHEQYF; DNA: TGTGTCAGCAGTGAACGCAGCGGGAGTTCCCACGAGCAGTACTTC
J: TRBJ2-1; V: TRBV29-1; D: TRBD1; size: -; CDR3: CSVGQGRNEQFF; DNA: TGCAGCGTTGGACAGGGACGGAATGAGCAGTTCTTC
J: TRBJ2-5; V: TRBV29-1; D: -; size: many; CDR3: CSACSGETQYF; DNA: TGCAGCGCCTGCTCAGGGGAGACCCAGTACTTC
J: TRBJ2-5; V: TRBV27; D: -; size: many; CDR3: CASSLRTRYQETQYF; DNA: TGTGCCAGCAGTTTACGGACAAGGTACCAAGAGACCCAGTACTTC
J: TRBJ2-7; V: TRBV2; D: -; size: few; CDR3: CASRTQDGFYEQYF; DNA: TGTGCCAGCAGGACCCAGGACGGGTTCTACGAGCAGTACTTC
J: TRBJ2-3; V: TRBV5-1; D: TRBD1; size: -; CDR3: CASSPRDRGSTDTQYF; DNA: TGCGCCAGCAGCCCTCGGGACAGGGGCAGCACAGATACGCAGTATTTT
J: TRBJ1-1; V: TRBV19; D: -; size: -; CDR3: CASVGPEAFF; DNA: TGTGCCAGTGTGGGTCCTGAAGCTTTCTTT
J: TRBJ1-2; V: TRBV19; D: -; size: once; CDR3: CASSIEAGGYTF; DNA: TGTGCCAGTAGTATAGAGGCAGGTGGCTACACCTTC
J: TRBJ2-7; V: TRBV12-3/TRBV12-4; D: -; size: many; CDR3: CASSEGSWTNHYEQYF; DNA: TGTGCCAGCAGCGAGGGCTCTTGGACTAACCACTACGAGCAGTACTTC
J: TRBJ2-7; V: TRBV5-1; D: -; size: -; CDR3: CASSLGTALYEQYF; DNA: TGCGCCAGCAGCTTGGGCACAGCTCTCTACGAGCAGTACTTC
J: TRBJ2-5; V: TRBV6-5; D: TRBD1; size: -; CDR3: CASSSPWAGGDETQYF; DNA: TGTGCCAGCAGTTCCCCCTGGGCAGGGGGTGATGAGACCCAGTACTTC
J: TRBJ1-6; V: TRBV10-3; D: -; size: many; CDR3: CASRHTGPLHF; DNA: TGTGCCAGCCGCCATACAGGTCCCCTCCACTTT
J: TRBJ2-1; V: TRBV5-1; D: -; size: -; CDR3: CASREPGPSSYNEQFF; DNA: TGCGCCAGCAGGGAACCGGGACCGAGCTCCTACAATGAGCAGTTCTTC
J: TRBJ2-3; V: TRBV7-6; D: -; size: -; CDR3: CASSLTLREPDTQYF; DNA: TGTGCCAGCAGCTTAACCCTACGGGAGCCAGATACGCAGTATTTT
J: TRBJ2-2; V: TRBV7-8; D: -; size: -; CDR3: CASGDGRWNTGELFF; DNA: TGTGCCAGCGGGGACGGAAGATGGAACACCGGGGAGCTGTTTTTT